A single sample is the source of the 13 T cell receptor beta chains below, sequenced in a study of T cells after yellow fever vaccination. TCRdb re-derived calls from the 5' RACE reads in MiXCR, one entry per CDR3 protein. The table shows about 13,000 distinct CDR3 sequences, with under 5.5% occurring only once. The material sequenced was PBMCs, either bulk or a sorted T-cell subset (CD4+, CD8+, memory, or dextramer-sorted; not recorded which), taken 45 days after the yellow fever booster vaccination. These receptors originate from a man aged 25 to 45 who received the YFV17D yellow fever vaccine.

This clonotype was detected many times. V and J are TRBV15 and TRBJ1-1; D unclear. V gave up 5 bases and J gave up 1 base, with 8 bases separating them. The germline CDR1 and CDR2 sequences are LNHNV and YYDKDF (reference sequence). The CDR3 consists of 13 residues. The CDR3 DNA follows: TGTGCCACCAGCGTGGGCACGAACACTGAAGCTTTCTTT. It encodes CATSVGTNTEAFF.

This clonotype showed up many times. V gene TRBV28 combines with J gene TRBJ2-1, with 9 bases lining up with TRBD2. Germline loops: CDR1 MDHEN, CDR2 SYDVKM. J gave up 0 bases and V 4 bases, and 4 bases lay outside the gene matches. This CDR3 spans 16 amino acids. This chain's CDR3 is CASSSRSGSSYNEQFF. CDR3 sequence (DNA): TGTGCCAGCAGTTCCCGTAGCGGGAGCTCCTACAATGAGCAGTTCTTC.

This clonotype was seen ten or more times. The V and J genes are TRBV5-1 and TRBJ2-1; 9 bases fit TRBD2. CDR3 length: 16 amino acids. Looked up from germline, CDR1 is SGHRS and CDR2 is YFSETQ. V was clipped by 4 bases and J by 3 bases; unmatched bases: 8. The CDR3 sequence: CASSPLTSGGYNEQFF. CDR3 nucleotide sequence: TGCGCCAGCAGCCCTCTGACTAGCGGAGGCTACAATGAGCAGTTCTTC.

This clonotype showed up many times. The CDR3 DNA reads as TGTGCCAGCAGCTTGGTGGGCCGGGGAGAGGAGACAGATACGCAGTATTTT. Protein sequence: CASSLVGRGEETDTQYF. This chain links TRBV5-6 with TRBJ2-3, with D maybe TRBD2 (5 bases). V was trimmed by 0 bases and J by 3 bases, leaving 17 bases between them. The CDR3 is 17 residues long. Germline CDR1 and CDR2: SGHDT and YYEEEE.

This clonotype was found many times. The chain combines TRBV20-1 with TRBJ1-1, with D uncertain. The CDR3 consists of 16 residues. Trimming pared 5 bases from V and 0 bases from J, leaving 19 bases between. Germline V lookup: CDR1 DFQATT, CDR2 SNEGSKA (reference sequence). CDR3 DNA sequence: TGCAGTGCTGGCGTGAACGGGGTTCTCGTGAACACTGAAGCTTTCTTT. Amino acids: CSAGVNGVLVNTEAFF.

This clonotype has a count of ten or more. J is TRBJ2-1 and V is TRBV12-3 or TRBV12-4, with D hard to call. The CDR3 spans 12 residues. The ends were cut back, 3 bases at V and 7 bases at J, with 7 bases in the middle. The CDR3 coding sequence is TGTGCCAGCAGTTTTGCAAGTAATGAGCAGTTCTTC. The encoded protein is CASSFASNEQFF.

There are many counts of this clonotype. The rearrangement links TRBV5-8 to TRBJ2-1; D is unresolved. The V gene lost 5 bases and the J gene lost 15 bases, with 12 bases spanning the gap. Per the germline V gene, CDR1 is SGHTS and CDR2 is YDEGEE. The CDR3 extends over 10 amino acids. DNA for the CDR3: TGTGCCAGCAGATCCCGTGTCCCGTTCTTC. This encodes CASRSRVPFF. Drawing the rest from reference TRBV5-8 and TRBJ2-1, the complete variable domain is EAGVTQSPTHLIKTRGQQATLRCSPISGHTSVYWYQQALGLGLQFLLWYDEGEERNRGNFPPRFSGRQFPNYSSELNVNALELEDSALYLCASRSRVPFFGPGTRLTVL.

In its sample, this clonotype was seen many times. The chain has TRBV6-5 and TRBJ2-2; D is possibly TRBD2 (5 bases). CDR1 is MNHEY, CDR2 SVGAGI, per germline. This CDR3 comprises 17 residues. The V gene lost 0 bases and the J gene lost 0 bases, with 11 bases spanning the gap. CDR3: CASSYSRETSNTGELFF. For the CDR3, the DNA is TGTGCCAGCAGTTACTCGAGGGAAACTTCGAACACCGGGGAGCTGTTTTTT.

This clonotype was counted at least ten times. The genes are TRBV7-3 and TRBJ2-1, with a weak D call TRBD1 (6 bases). The germline V gene encodes CDR1 SGHTA and CDR2 FQGTGA. This CDR3 region has 16 residues. V lost 3 bases and J 2 bases, leaving 14 bases between the germline ends. CDR3 sequence: CASSFAGTTAYNEQFF. Here the CDR3 DNA reads TGTGCCAGCAGCTTCGCCGGGACAACAGCCTACAATGAGCAGTTCTTC.

This clonotype was recorded many times. The chain recombines TRBV12-3 or TRBV12-4 with TRBJ1-2, with no clear D. The CDR3 spans 16 residues. Trimming cost V 0 bases and J 4 bases, with 15 bases left between them. CDR3 nucleotide sequence: TGTGCCAGCAGTTTAGCGGGAACTAGGATTAGCTATGGCTACACCTTC. Translation: CASSLAGTRISYGYTF.

This clonotype was seen repeatedly, ten times or more. The gene calls are TRBV10-3 and TRBJ2-5; D not certain. The CDR3 totals 11 residues. With 7 bases removed from V and 3 bases from J, the gap between germline ends came to 6 bases. Germline-derived CDR1 and CDR2 are ENHRY and SYGVKD. The CDR3 sequence is CAIKSEETQYF. DNA of the CDR3: TGTGCCATCAAGTCGGAAGAGACCCAGTACTTC.

The sample holds many counts of this clonotype. The chain couples TRBV24-1 to TRBJ2-7; 14 bases are shared with TRBD2. Germline V gene data show CDR1 as KGHDR and CDR2 as SFDVKD. The CDR3 is made up of 16 amino acids. Unmatched junction bases numbered 6, after V lost 4 bases and J lost 5 bases. The CDR3 protein is CATSDPTSGRADEQYF. The CDR3 DNA reads TGTGCCACCAGTGACCCGACTAGCGGGAGGGCCGACGAGCAGTACTTC.

This clonotype was detected many times. The chain employs TRBV30 and TRBJ2-7, with TRBD1 identical over 7 bases. In germline, CDR1 is GTSNPN, CDR2 SVGIG (reference sequence). The J segment lost 2 bases and the V segment lost 1 base, leaving 11 bases of the junction unmatched. There are 16 residues in the CDR3. CDR3 in DNA: TGTGCCTGGAGTGCCGGGACAGACACGATCACCTACGAGCAGTACTTC. This codes for CAWSAGTDTITYEQYF.